This TCR beta chain was recorded in a study of blood T cell repertoires in COVID-19. Whole-study context: Material from acute and convalescent COVID-19 was sourced from the United States, Italy and Spain. PBMCs, B-cell-depleted T cells, or T cells were the source of the cDNA or gDNA that made up the material.

The repertoire was sequenced with immunoSEQ multiplex PCR; TCRdb's copy has only in-frame clones and lacks some. The table lists over 400,000 clones, roughly nine tenths of them singletons. Germline V CDR1 and CDR2: MGHRA, YSYEKL. The CDR3 extends over 17 amino acids. Trimming cost V 5 bases and J 4 bases; bases outside gene matches: 14. Sequencing was done on a sample of peripheral blood. The source of this sequence is a woman in her forties or fifties with COVID-19, enrolled during active disease. This chain uses TRBV4-1 with TRBJ2-7, with TRBD2 matching 10 bases. In nucleotides, the CDR3 is TGCGCCAGCAGCTATATAGCGGGGGGCCTCACGGGGTACGAGCAGTACTTC. It codes for CASSYIAGGLTGYEQYF.